This T cell receptor beta chain was observed in a study of T cells in women clearing cervical HPV infection. The overall study: Donors had HPV16-related CIN3 or worse; 2 had invasive cancer. Controls' single incident HPV16 infection cleared within 12 months without precancer.

With V trimmed by 5 bases and J by 9 bases, 11 bases remained unmatched. In germline, CDR1 is SGHTA, CDR2 FQGTGA. The CDR3 runs 15 residues. By frequency, this clone is medium-sized. With the read ending 3 residues before the CDR3 end, the germline J gene is used to fill in that end. The assay was immunoSEQ multiplex PCR, and TCRdb's table has in-frame clones only and misses some. This sample's clone table lists 20,000 to 30,000 clones. This receptor was obtained from a woman between 18 and 70 years old with a cervical HPV16 infection that either progressed to CIN3+ or cleared (not recorded which). Input material: blood buffy coat. The rearrangement uses TRBV7-3 and TRBJ2-1; 9 bases are a match to TRBD1. The CDR3 reads CASSQGTGLWSEQFF. The sequenced part of the CDR3 DNA is TGTGCCAGCAGCCAGGGGACAGGGCTATGGAGTGAG.